Listed below are T cell receptor beta chains from one sample, sequenced in a study of shared clonotypes between healthy human individuals. Clones were read by immunoSEQ multiplex PCR, and TCRdb kept only the in-frame ones, dropping some. Of millions of clones listed, more than 90% are singletons. The specimen was naive CD4+ T cells sorted from blood. The receptors come from a man aged 18 to 29 in good health. CDR3s include the opening cysteine and the closing phenylalanine or tryptophan. The D gene is left open where the match is weak.

v_gene	d_gene	len	j_gene	CDR3nt	CDR3aa
TRBV30	NA	20	TRBJ2-6	TGTGCCTGGAGTGTACCTGAGGGATCAGGCCGGCCCTCTGGGGCCAACGTCCTGACTTTC	CAWSVPEGSGRPSGANVLTF
TRBV30	TRBD2	16	TRBJ2-1	TGTGCCTGGAGTCGGGGACTAGCGGGGGCCGTTAATGAGCAGTTCTTC	CAWSRGLAGAVNEQFF
TRBV9	NA	15	TRBJ2-7	TGTGCCAGCAGCCGGGCGGGGCGCCGCTCCTACGAGCAGTACTTC	CASSRAGRRSYEQYF
TRBV11-2	TRBD1	18	TRBJ1-4	TGTGCCAGCAGCAAGGGACAGAGCTTTTTTGCAACTAATGAAAAACTGTTTTTT	CASSKGQSFFATNEKLFF
TRBV18	NA	14	TRBJ1-1	TGTGCCAGCTCCCCCCTTGGGCCGGGTACTGAAGCTTTCTTT	CASSPLGPGTEAFF
TRBV18	TRBD2	16	TRBJ2-1	TGTGCCAGCTCTCCAACTAGCGGAAGCTCCTACAATGAGCAGTTCTTC	CASSPTSGSSYNEQFF
TRBV5-5	NA	16	TRBJ2-4	TGTGCCAGCAGCGAACGAGACCTAGTAGCCAAAAACATTCAGTACTTC	CASSERDLVAKNIQYF
TRBV6-1	TRBD1	14	TRBJ1-6	TGTGCCAGCAGCCCCGGACAGGGCGGGACACCCCTCCACTTT	CASSPGQGGTPLHF
TRBV19	NA	14	TRBJ2-3	TGTGCCAGTAGTATTGTGGGGGACACAGATACGCAGTATTTT	CASSIVGDTDTQYF
TRBV28	NA	11	TRBJ1-1	TGTGCCAGCACAAGGGGCGCTGAAGCTTTCTTT	CASTRGAEAFF
TRBV7-9	TRBD2	15	TRBJ2-3	TGTGCCAGCAGCCGCCTGAGCGGGGTCACAGATACGCAGTATTTT	CASSRLSGVTDTQYF
TRBV20-1	TRBD2	11	TRBJ2-5	TGCAGTGCGGAGCGGGGGGAGACCCAGTACTTC	CSAERGETQYF
TRBV6-4	NA	17	TRBJ2-3	NA	CASIPSVAGVFSDTQYF
TRBV11-2	NA	17	TRBJ2-1	TGTGCCAGCAGCTTAGGTCTTGGGGCGGGAAAGCATAGTGAGCAGTTCTTC	CASSLGLGAGKHSEQFF
TRBV29-1	NA	13	TRBJ2-5	TGCAGCGTTGACGTTAGCATTTTAGAGACCCAGTACTTC	CSVDVSILETQYF
TRBV30	TRBD1	14	TRBJ1-1	TGTGCCTGGAATCGGGACAGGGGGCATCCTGAAGCTTTCTTT	CAWNRDRGHPEAFF
TRBV9	TRBD2	15	TRBJ2-1	TGTGCCAGCAGCGCCGGGACTAGCGGGATTGATGAGCAGTTCTTC	CASSAGTSGIDEQFF
TRBV19	NA	12	TRBJ2-3	TGTGCCAGTAGTATAGTCGGAGATACGCAGTATTTT	CASSIVGDTQYF
TRBV4-1	NA	17	TRBJ1-5	TGCGCCAGCAGCCGGGAAGAAGGGGGAAAGGGGAATCAGCCCCAGCATTTT	CASSREEGGKGNQPQHF
TRBV6-5	NA	15	TRBJ2-7	TGTGCCAGCAGTTACTCGAGTAGCGGATCCTACGAGCAGTACTTC	CASSYSSSGSYEQYF
TRBV9	NA	14	TRBJ2-6	TGTGCCAGCAGCGTAGCCGGGGGGGCCAACGTCCTGACTTTC	CASSVAGGANVLTF
TRBV2	NA	12	TRBJ2-7	TGTGCCAGGGGGACCACTATCTACGAGCAGTACTTC	CARGTTIYEQYF
TRBV7-9	NA	15	TRBJ2-1	TGTGCCAGCAGCTTATCGGGAAACGGGATTGTTGAGCAGTTCTTC	CASSLSGNGIVEQFF
TRBV10-2	NA	13	TRBJ1-4	TGCGCCAGCAGGCAAAGACCCGATGAAAAACTGTTTTTT	CASRQRPDEKLFF
TRBV9	TRBD2	16	TRBJ2-3	TGTGCCAGCAGCGCCGCGGGGACTAGCGCAACAGATACGCAGTATTTT	CASSAAGTSATDTQYF
TRBV18	NA	13	TRBJ1-2	TGTGCCAGCTCACCTCCGGGACAAATGGGCTACACCTTC	CASSPPGQMGYTF
TRBV11-2	NA	13	TRBJ1-1	TGTGCCAGCAGTATAGACAGACCTAATGAAGCTTTCTTT	CASSIDRPNEAFF
TRBV6-1	TRBD1	16	TRBJ2-3	TGTGCCAGCAGTGAAGGGGGGAAGGGGGCCGCAGATACGCAGTATTTT	CASSEGGKGAADTQYF
TRBV25-1	NA	12	TRBJ1-6	TGTGCCAGCAGTGAACTCTCCTCACCCCTCCACTTT	CASSELSSPLHF